This T cell receptor beta chain is from a study of blood T cell repertoires in COVID-19. About the research overall: The United States, Italy and Spain supplied acute and convalescent COVID-19 samples. PBMCs, B-cell-depleted T cells, or T cells were the source of the cDNA or gDNA that made up the material.

This clone has a handful of counts. Original processing methods: Reference gene primer amplification in the assay estimated nucleated cell counts. Repertoires were generated with immunoSEQ multiplex PCR, while TCRdb's copy carries only in-frame clones and drops some. The DNA gave D and trimming, while V, J and clone size come from that table. In the table there are 88,000 or so clones, roughly 77% of which are singletons. Sample: peripheral blood. This sequence was found in a human donor in a cohort sampled during active COVID-19.

CDR3 DNA: TGTGCCAGCAGCCCTCAGGGCAACTCCTACGAGCAGTACTTC. Translating gives CASSPQGNSYEQYF. The V call is TRBV7-3, the J call TRBJ2-7, with a tentative D call TRBD1 (5 bases). The CDR3 extends over 14 amino acids. The V and J ends lost 5 bases and 0 bases respectively, with 11 bases between them. The germline V gene has CDR1 SGHTA and CDR2 FQGTGA.